This T cell receptor (beta chain) appears in the sequencing data of a study of T cell responses to AZD1222 COVID-19 vaccine. Whole-study findings and limits: Vaccine-associated CD4 TCRs spanned spike, dominant at 160-218 and 743-854.

Produced via immunoSEQ multiplex PCR; TCRdb's table is partial and in-frame only. The sample records approximately 200,000 clones, about 91% being singletons. This clone showed up just once. Its antigen remains unknown. Germline loops: CDR1 MNHEY, CDR2 SMNVEV (reference sequence). The V and J ends lost 5 bases and 5 bases respectively, with 19 bases between them. This CDR3 is 17 amino acids long. The material was peripheral blood, obtained on day 0 of AZD1222 vaccination. The chain employs TRBV27 and TRBJ1-6, with D possibly being TRBD1 (6 bases). The sequence derives from an adult in good health. CDR3 bases: TGTGCCAGCAGTACCGCGCCGGGGGGCAGGAATAATTCACCCCTCCACTTT. Its protein product is CASSTAPGGRNNSPLHF.